This TCR beta chain was sequenced for a study of T-cell reconstitution after alpha-beta-depleted transplantation in children. A library of TCRbeta sequences, prepared with unique molecular identifiers, was generated. A single record per CDR3 protein comes from TCRdb applying MiXCR to the PCR reads. The sample comprises roughly 170,000 distinct CDR3 sequences, about 6.4% of which are singletons, and 3% to 3.5% rests with the top ten. This clonotype was counted only a few times. CDR3 size: 16 residues. CDR1 DFQATT and CDR2 SNEGSKA come from the germline V gene (reference sequence). The V gene lost 1 base and the J gene lost 7 bases, with 22 bases spanning the gap.

The material was PBMCs from the stem cell graft donor, obtained from the stem cell graft. This chain links TRBV20-1 with TRBJ1-1, with a possible D match to TRBD1 (5 bases). This clonotype was obtained from a human donor who donated a stem cell graft to a child with Wiskott-Aldrich syndrome. The CDR3 region has the DNA TGCAGTGCTAGAGTAAACGGATGGATTAGGGGCATTGAAGCTTTCTTT. Amino acids: CSARVNGWIRGIEAFF.